This T cell receptor beta chain emerged from a study of early T cells in non-severe SARS-CoV-2 infection. Separate cDNA molecules each had unique molecular identifiers attached to them. TCRdb fed the 5' RACE reads into MiXCR, producing one record per CDR3 protein. Seen here are about 64,000 distinct CDR3 sequences, less than 5% observed once, and the top ten hold 4.9%. CDR1 and CDR2 (germline): SGHNT, YENEEA. The V and J ends lost 4 bases and 5 bases respectively, with 21 bases between them. The CDR3 totals 17 residues. The source is an adult who was a healthcare worker with PCR-confirmed SARS-CoV-2 infection or an uninfected control (not recorded which). Sequencing was done on a sample of whole blood. The rearrangement links TRBV11-3 to TRBJ2-1, with a possible D match to TRBD2 (6 bases). The CDR3 sequence: CASSWRGGGARNNEQFF. The CDR3 DNA reads as TGTGCCAGCAGCTGGAGGGGAGGCGGGGCGAGGAACAATGAGCAGTTCTTC.